The entry that follows covers one T cell receptor beta chain sequence. The data were obtained in a study of blood T cell repertoires in COVID-19. At the level of the study: From the United States, Italy and Spain came samples of acute and convalescent COVID-19. T cells, B-cell-depleted T cells, or PBMCs supplied cDNA or gDNA.

Germline CDR1 SGHKS, CDR2 YYEKEE (reference sequence). The length of the CDR3 is 15 residues. Trimming removed 0 bases at V and 2 bases at J, with 11 bases between. Authors' analysis steps: The assay estimated nucleated cells by amplifying reference gene primers. Produced via immunoSEQ multiplex PCR; TCRdb's table is partial and in-frame only. The V and J calls and the clone size are those of that table, but D and trimming were determined from the DNA. The sample yields 10,000 to 15,000 clones, under 80% seen once. The chain joins TRBV5-5 to TRBJ2-5; maybe TRBD1 (5 bases). The sample taken for sequencing was peripheral blood. The receptor was isolated from a human donor in a cohort sampled during active COVID-19. In nucleotides, the CDR3 is TGTGCCAGCAGCTTGGGGGGCCGGATACAAGAGACCCAGTACTTC. Amino acids: CASSLGGRIQETQYF.